This record looks at one TCR beta chain sequence and its context. The data were obtained in a study of cytomegalovirus exposure and HLA in healthy donors. CDR1 is SQVTM, CDR2 ANQGSEA, per germline. The CDR3 contains 15 residues. V trimming: 7 bases; J trimming: 5 bases; junction bases outside the gene matches: 16. Measured with immunoSEQ multiplex PCR; TCRdb has only the in-frame clones, and not every one. The sample lists 250,000 to 350,000 clones, about 90% occurring once. The source of this sequence is a woman aged 25 to 39 in good health and CMV-seropositive. The sequenced sample consisted of PBMCs. J is TRBJ1-1 and V is TRBV29-1; TRBD1 aligns across 7 bases. The CDR3 reads CSGLLQGVRRTEAFF. CDR3 DNA: TGCAGCGGCCTTTTGCAGGGGGTGAGGAGGACTGAAGCTTTCTTT.